This T cell receptor beta chain comes out of a study of vaccination and CD4 T cells after COVID-19. MiXCR, run by TCRdb on the PCR reads, gives a single entry per CDR3 protein. The table has some 15,000 distinct CDR3 sequences, 66% seen once. V was cut by 0 bases and J by 6 bases, with 13 bases left in between. This CDR3 contains 15 residues. From germline, CDR1 is SGHTA and CDR2 FQGTGA. This chain joins TRBV7-3 and TRBJ2-3; tentatively, D is TRBD2 (6 bases). The sample was CD4+ T cells from blood, taken after SARS-CoV-2 vaccination. The clonotype was recovered from a human donor who had recovered from COVID-19. The CDR3 region is CASSLTGTPSDTQYF. In DNA, the CDR3 is TGTGCCAGCAGCTTAACAGGGACTCCCTCGGATACGCAGTATTTT.